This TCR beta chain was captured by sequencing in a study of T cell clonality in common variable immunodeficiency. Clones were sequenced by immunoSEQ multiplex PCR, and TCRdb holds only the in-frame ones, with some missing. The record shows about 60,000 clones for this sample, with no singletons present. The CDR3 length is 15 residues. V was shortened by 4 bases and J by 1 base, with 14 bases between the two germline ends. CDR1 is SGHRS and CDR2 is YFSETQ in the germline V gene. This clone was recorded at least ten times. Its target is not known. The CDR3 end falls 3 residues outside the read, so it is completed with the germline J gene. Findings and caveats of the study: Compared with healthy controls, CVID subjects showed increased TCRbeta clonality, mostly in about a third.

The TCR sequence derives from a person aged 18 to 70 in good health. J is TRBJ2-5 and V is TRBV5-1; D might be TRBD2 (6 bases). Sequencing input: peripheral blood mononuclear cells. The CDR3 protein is CASSKTGTPQETQYF. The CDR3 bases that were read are TGCGCCAGCAGCAAAACCGGGACTCCCCAAGAGACC. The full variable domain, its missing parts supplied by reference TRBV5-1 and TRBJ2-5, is KAGVTQTPRYLIKTRGQQVTLSCSPISGHRSVSWYQQTPGQGLQFLFEYFSETQRNKGNFPGRFSGRQFSNSRSEMNVSTLELGDSALYLCASSKTGTPQETQYFGPGTRLLVL.